This T cell receptor beta chain was sequenced during a study of blood T cell repertoires in COVID-19. Study-wide context: Sample material is recorded as cDNA or gDNA derived from T cells, B-cell-depleted T cells, or PBMCs.

A Seattle source enrolled patients during active infection and followed them longitudinally. The CDR3 extends over 13 amino acids. Trimming pared 4 bases from V and 0 bases from J, leaving 4 bases between. Germline lookup yields CDR1 MNHEY and CDR2 SMNVEV (reference sequence). Per the original methods: Amplification with reference gene primers provided the estimates of nucleated cell counts. Measured with immunoSEQ multiplex PCR; TCRdb has only the in-frame clones, and not every one. The D gene and trimming were derived from the DNA, and the V and J assignments and clone size from that table. Of roughly 120,000 clones listed, more than 75% were seen once; the top ten hold 4% to 5%.

Sequencing was done on a sample of peripheral blood. The rearrangement links TRBV27 to TRBJ2-1; D unresolved. This receptor was taken from a man aged 55 to 69 with COVID-19, enrolled during active disease. Here the CDR3 reads CASSSGSYNEQFF. CDR3 DNA: TGTGCCAGCAGTTCCGGCTCCTACAATGAGCAGTTCTTC.